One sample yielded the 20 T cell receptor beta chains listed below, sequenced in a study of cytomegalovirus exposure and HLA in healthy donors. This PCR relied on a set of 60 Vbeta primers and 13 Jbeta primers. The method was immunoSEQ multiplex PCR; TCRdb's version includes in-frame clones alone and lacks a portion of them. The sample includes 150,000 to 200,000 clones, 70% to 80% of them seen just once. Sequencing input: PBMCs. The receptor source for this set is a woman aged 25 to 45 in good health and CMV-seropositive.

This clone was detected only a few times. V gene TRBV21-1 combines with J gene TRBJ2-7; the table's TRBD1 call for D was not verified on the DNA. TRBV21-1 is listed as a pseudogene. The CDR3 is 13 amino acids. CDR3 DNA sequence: TGTGCCAGCAGTTTTGACAGGTCCTACGAGCAGTACTTC. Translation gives CASSFDRSYEQYF.

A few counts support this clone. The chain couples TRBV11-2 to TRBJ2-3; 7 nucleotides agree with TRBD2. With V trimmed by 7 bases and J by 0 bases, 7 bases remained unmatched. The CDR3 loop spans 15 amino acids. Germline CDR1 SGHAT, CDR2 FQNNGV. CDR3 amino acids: CASTSSGLSTDTQYF. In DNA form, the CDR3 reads TGTGCCAGCACCTCTAGCGGCCTCAGCACAGATACGCAGTATTTT. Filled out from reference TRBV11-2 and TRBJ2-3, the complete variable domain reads EAGVAQSPRYKIIEKRQSVAFWCNPISGHATLYWYQQILGQGPKLLIQFQNNGVVDDSQLPKDRFSAERLKGVDSTLKIQPAKLEDSAVYLCASTSSGLSTDTQYFGPGTRLTVL.

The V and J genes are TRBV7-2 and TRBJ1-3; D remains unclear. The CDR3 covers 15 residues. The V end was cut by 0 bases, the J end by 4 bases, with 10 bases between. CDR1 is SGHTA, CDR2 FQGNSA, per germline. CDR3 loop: CASSLAFTAGNTIYF. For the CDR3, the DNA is TGTGCCAGCAGCTTAGCGTTCACAGCAGGAAACACCATATATTTT.

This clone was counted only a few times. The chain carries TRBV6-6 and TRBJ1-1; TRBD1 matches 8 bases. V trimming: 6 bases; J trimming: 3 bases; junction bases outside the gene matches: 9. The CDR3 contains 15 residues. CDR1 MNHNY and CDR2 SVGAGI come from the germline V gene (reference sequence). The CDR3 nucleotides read TGTGCCAGCAGGTCCAGGACAGGGTGGGACACTGAAGCTTTCTTT. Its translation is CASRSRTGWDTEAFF.

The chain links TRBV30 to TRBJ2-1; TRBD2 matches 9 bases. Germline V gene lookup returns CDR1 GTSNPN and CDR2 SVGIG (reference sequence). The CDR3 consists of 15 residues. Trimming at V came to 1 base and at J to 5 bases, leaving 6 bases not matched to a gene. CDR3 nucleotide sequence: TGTGCCTGGAGTGCGACTAGCGGAGCCAACAATGAGCAGTTCTTC. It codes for CAWSATSGANNEQFF.

In DNA, the CDR3 is TGTGCCAGCAGCTTGGTTGCGGGGACCGCTGAAGCTTTCTTT. This translates into CASSLVAGTAEAFF. The rearrangement joins TRBV5-4 to TRBJ1-1; possibly TRBD1 for D (5 bases). The germline V gene has CDR1 SGHNT and CDR2 YYREEE (reference sequence). Trimming shortened V by 0 bases and J by 6 bases, and 12 bases separated the two germline ends. This CDR3 contains 14 residues.

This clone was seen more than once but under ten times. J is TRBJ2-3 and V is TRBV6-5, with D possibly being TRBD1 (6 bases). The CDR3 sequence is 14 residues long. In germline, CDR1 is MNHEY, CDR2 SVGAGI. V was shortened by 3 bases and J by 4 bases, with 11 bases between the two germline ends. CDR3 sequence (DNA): TGTGCCAGCAGTTATGTTGGGGGCCCAGATACGCAGTATTTT. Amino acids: CASSYVGGPDTQYF.

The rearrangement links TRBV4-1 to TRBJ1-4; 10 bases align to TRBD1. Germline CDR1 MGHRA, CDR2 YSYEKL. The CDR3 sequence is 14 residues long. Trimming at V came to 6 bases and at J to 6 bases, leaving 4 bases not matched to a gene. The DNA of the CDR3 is TGCGCCAGCAGAAGACAGGGGGCGGATGAAAAACTGTTTTTT. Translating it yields CASRRQGADEKLFF.

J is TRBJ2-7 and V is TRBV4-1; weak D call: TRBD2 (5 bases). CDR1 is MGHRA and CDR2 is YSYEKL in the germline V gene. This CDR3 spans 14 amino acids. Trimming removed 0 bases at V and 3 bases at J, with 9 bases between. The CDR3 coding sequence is TGCGCCAGCAGCCAAGACCGGGGAGACTACGAGCAGTACTTC. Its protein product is CASSQDRGDYEQYF.

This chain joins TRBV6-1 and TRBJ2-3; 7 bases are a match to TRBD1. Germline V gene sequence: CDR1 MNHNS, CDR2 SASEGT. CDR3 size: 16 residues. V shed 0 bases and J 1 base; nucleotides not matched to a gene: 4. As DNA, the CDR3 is TGTGCCAGCAGTGAAGCCGCCGGGACAGGCACAGATACGCAGTATTTT. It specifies CASSEAAGTGTDTQYF.

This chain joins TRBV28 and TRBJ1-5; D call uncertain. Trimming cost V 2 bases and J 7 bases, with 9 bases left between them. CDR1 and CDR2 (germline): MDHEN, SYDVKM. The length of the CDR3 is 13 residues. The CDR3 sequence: CASSLRRGQPQHF. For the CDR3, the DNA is TGTGCCAGCAGTTTACGACGCGGGCAGCCCCAGCATTTT.

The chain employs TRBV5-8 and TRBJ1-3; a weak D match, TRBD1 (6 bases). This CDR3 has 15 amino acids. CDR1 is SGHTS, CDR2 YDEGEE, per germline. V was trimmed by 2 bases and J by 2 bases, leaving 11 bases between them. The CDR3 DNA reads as TGTGCCAGCAGCTTCGACAGGTACCCTGGAAACACCATATATTTT. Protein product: CASSFDRYPGNTIYF.

CDR3 loop: CASSQSGAPNTEAFF. The CDR3 coding sequence is TGTGCCAGCAGCCAATCAGGGGCCCCGAACACTGAAGCTTTCTTT. This sequence joins TRBV7-6 and TRBJ1-1; TRBD1 is a possible D gene (6 bases). The germline V gene encodes CDR1 SGHVS and CDR2 FNYEAQ. Trimming removed 5 bases at V and 1 base at J, with 14 bases between. CDR3 length: 15 amino acids.

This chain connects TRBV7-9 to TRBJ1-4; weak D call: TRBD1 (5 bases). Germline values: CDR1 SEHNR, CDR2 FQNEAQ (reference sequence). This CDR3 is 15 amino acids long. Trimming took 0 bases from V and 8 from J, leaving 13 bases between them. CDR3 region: CASSLAMTAQEKLFF. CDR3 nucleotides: TGTGCCAGCAGCTTAGCGATGACAGCGCAGGAAAAACTGTTTTTT.

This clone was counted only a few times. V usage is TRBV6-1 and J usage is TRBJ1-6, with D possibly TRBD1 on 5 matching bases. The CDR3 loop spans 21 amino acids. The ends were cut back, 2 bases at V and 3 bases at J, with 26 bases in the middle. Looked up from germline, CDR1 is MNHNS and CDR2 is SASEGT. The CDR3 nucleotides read TGTGCCAGCAGTGAAACGTCAGGGTTCCACCGATCCACCTACTATAATTCACCCCTCCACTTT. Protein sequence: CASSETSGFHRSTYYNSPLHF.

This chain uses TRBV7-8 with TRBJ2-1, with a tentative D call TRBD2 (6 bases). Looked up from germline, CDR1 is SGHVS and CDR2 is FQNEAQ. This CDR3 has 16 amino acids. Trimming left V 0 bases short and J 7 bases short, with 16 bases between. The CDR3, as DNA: TGTGCCAGCAGCTTAGCGATGGGGCTAGCGTTGAATGAGCAGTTCTTC. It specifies CASSLAMGLALNEQFF.

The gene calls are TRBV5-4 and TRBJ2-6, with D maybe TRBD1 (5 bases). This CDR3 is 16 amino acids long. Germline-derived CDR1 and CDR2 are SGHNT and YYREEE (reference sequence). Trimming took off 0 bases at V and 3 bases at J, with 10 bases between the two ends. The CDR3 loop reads CASSLDWGFGANVLTF. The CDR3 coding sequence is TGTGCCAGCAGCTTGGACTGGGGCTTTGGGGCCAACGTCCTGACTTTC.

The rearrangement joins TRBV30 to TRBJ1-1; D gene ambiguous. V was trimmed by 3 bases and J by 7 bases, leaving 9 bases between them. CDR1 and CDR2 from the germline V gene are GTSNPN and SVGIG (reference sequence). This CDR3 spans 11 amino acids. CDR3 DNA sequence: TGTGCCTGGAGGACTTCACATGAAGCTTTCTTT. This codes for CAWRTSHEAFF.

CDR3 protein: CAISDLAGTQTQYF. In DNA, the CDR3 is TGTGCCATCAGTGACCTAGCGGGGACCCAGACCCAGTACTTC. The rearrangement joins TRBV10-3 to TRBJ2-5, with TRBD2 identical over 9 bases. The CDR3 extends over 14 amino acids. Germline V gene data show CDR1 as ENHRY and CDR2 as SYGVKD. The junction had 5 bases not matched to a gene; V was cut back by 3 bases and J by 6 bases.

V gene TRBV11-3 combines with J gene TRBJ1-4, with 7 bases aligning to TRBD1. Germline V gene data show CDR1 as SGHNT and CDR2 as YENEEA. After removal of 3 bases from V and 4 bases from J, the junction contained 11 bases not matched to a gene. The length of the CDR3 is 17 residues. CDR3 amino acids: CASSFGVGDSINEKLFF. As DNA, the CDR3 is TGTGCCAGCAGCTTTGGGGTCGGGGACAGTATTAATGAAAAACTGTTTTTT.